These 7 T cell receptor beta chains were sequenced from one sample in a study of T cells in Graves' hyperthyroidism and ophthalmopathy. Researchers amplified the TCR beta CDR3 regions from RNA transcripts. The study used the HTBI primer set for a first-round RT-PCR of the TCR CDR3. Via MiXCR, TCRdb re-called the multiplex PCR reads, giving one row per CDR3 protein. Of 500,000 or so distinct CDR3 sequences listed, 15% to 20% are singletons. Sequences were obtained from blood. The source is a woman in her late teens or twenties with Graves' ophthalmopathy.

This clonotype came up a few times. The V gene is TRBV30, the J gene TRBJ2-7, with 8 bases aligning to TRBD1. The CDR3 consists of 14 residues. Germline trimming cut 5 bases from V and 0 bases from J; bases unmatched to any gene: 6. Germline CDR1 GTSNPN, CDR2 SVGIG (reference sequence). The CDR3, as DNA: TGTGCCTGGTTAAGGACAGGGCTCTCCTACGAGCAGTACTTC. Translated: CAWLRTGLSYEQYF.

This clonotype has a count of ten or more. V and J are TRBV7-2 and TRBJ2-7; 8 bases agree with TRBD1. CDR1 is SGHTA and CDR2 is FQGNSA in the germline V gene. Trimming removed 4 bases from V and 6 bases from J; junction bases left unmatched: 8. The CDR3 spans 14 residues. Here the CDR3 reads CASSSDRVGFEQYF. The DNA for the CDR3 is TGTGCCAGCAGCTCGGACAGGGTCGGCTTCGAGCAGTACTTC. Supplemented by reference TRBV7-2 and TRBJ2-7, the full variable domain reads GAGVSQSPSNKVTEKGKDVELRCDPISGHTALYWYRQSLGQGLEFLIYFQGNSAPDKSGLPSDRFSAERTGGSVSTLTIQRTQQEDSAVYLCASSSDRVGFEQYFGPGTRLTVT.

This clonotype was seen at least ten times. The V gene is TRBV13, the J gene TRBJ2-5; 9 nucleotides align to TRBD2. J was trimmed by 1 base and V by 1 base; bases with no gene match: 4. The germline CDR1 and CDR2 sequences are PRHDT and FYEKMQ (reference sequence). The CDR3 covers 16 residues. The CDR3 nucleotides read TGTGCCAGCAGCTTAGTTAGCGGGGGATTCCAAGAGACCCAGTACTTC. Translated, it gives CASSLVSGGFQETQYF.

The gene calls are TRBV29-1 and TRBJ2-7; D not certain. The ends were cut back, 6 bases at V and 5 bases at J, with 8 bases in the middle. Per germline, CDR1 SQVTM and CDR2 ANQGSEA. This CDR3 comprises 10 residues. The CDR3 spells CSVLADEQYF. CDR3 nucleotides: TGCAGCGTCCTCGCGGACGAGCAGTACTTC.

Many counts were recorded for this clonotype. J is TRBJ2-1 and V is TRBV30; the D call may be TRBD1 or TRBD2 (7 bases each). Between the trimmed V and J ends, which lost 4 bases and 5 bases, there was a span of 21 bases. This CDR3 comprises 16 residues. The germline V gene has CDR1 GTSNPN and CDR2 SVGIG (reference sequence). The CDR3 region has the DNA TGTGCCTGGACCCTCATCGACAGGGCGGGGGACAATGAGCAGTTCTTC. Translating it yields CAWTLIDRAGDNEQFF.

This clonotype has ten or more counts. This rearrangement joins TRBV28 to TRBJ2-3; 13 positions agree with TRBD2. Germline CDR1 is MDHEN and CDR2 is SYDVKM. J was trimmed by 3 bases and V by 6 bases; bases with no gene match: 12. The CDR3 loop spans 18 amino acids. The CDR3 protein is CASRPPLGLAGQTDTQYF. Here the CDR3 DNA reads TGTGCCAGCAGGCCCCCGCTGGGACTAGCGGGACAGACAGATACGCAGTATTTT.

This clonotype was found a few times. V usage is TRBV28 and J usage is TRBJ1-2, with no clear D. The CDR3 runs 12 residues. Between the trimmed V and J ends, which lost 6 bases and 3 bases, there was a span of 8 bases. The germline V gene has CDR1 MDHEN and CDR2 SYDVKM. The DNA for the CDR3 is TGTGCCAGCAGACAGACCCACTATGGCTACACCTTC. As protein: CASRQTHYGYTF.